This T cell receptor (beta chain) stems from a study of T cell clonality in common variable immunodeficiency. Study outcomes and limitations: Compared with healthy controls, CVID subjects showed increased TCRbeta clonality, mostly in about a third. Authors noted CVID clonality's cause needs subpopulation repertoire sequencing.

Most patients and controls had Caucasian heritage. Each donor provided roughly 4.5 to 9 ml of heparinized whole blood. This clone occurred many times. The antigen is undetermined. The CDR3 extends 3 residues past the end of the read, so its final part is completed from the germline J gene. Using immunoSEQ multiplex PCR, the repertoire was profiled, and TCRdb retains in-frame clones only, with some absent. The sample gives some 60,000 clones, none seen only once, and the top ten clones hold 1.5% to 2%. The V end lost 1 base, the J end lost 3 bases, and 17 bases lay between the germline ends. Germline lookup yields CDR1 LNHNV and CDR2 YYDKDF (reference sequence). The CDR3 loop spans 17 amino acids.

The chain has TRBV15 and TRBJ2-3; weak D call: TRBD1 (8 bases). This TCR derives from a person aged 18-70 years in good health. Sequencing was carried out using peripheral blood mononuclear cells. Here the CDR3 reads CATSRARTGRETDTQYF. CDR3 bases read: TGTGCCACCAGCAGAGCCCGGACAGGGAGGGAGACAGATACG.